This TCR beta chain was documented in a study of post-analysis software for immune sequencing data. About the research overall: Relapsing-remitting, secondary progressive and progressive-relapsing forms of multiple sclerosis all featured among disease courses. Study conclusions and caveats: Elevated frequency relative to controls characterized four or five TRBV segments in patients, TRBV5-6, TRBV5-1 and TRBV20-1 among them. Strong co-clustering by F measure was seen for same-batch samples. People with multiple sclerosis had a significantly lower normalized Chao1 diversity than controls did.

On this clonotype itself: Its cognate antigen is unknown.

Incorporated into the TCR beta cDNA libraries were unique molecular identifiers, which served to reduce PCR and sequencing biases. TCRdb used MiXCR to reprocess the PCR reads, holding one entry per CDR3 protein. This repertoire shows 450,000 or so distinct CDR3 sequences, 45% found once; its top ten account for around an eighth. The CDR3 contains 15 residues. After removal of 3 bases from V and 5 bases from J, the junction contained 4 bases not matched to a gene. What was sequenced was blood. The TCR originated in a girl aged 10 to 17 with multiple sclerosis. This chain connects TRBV12-3 or TRBV12-4 to TRBJ2-2; 9 positions match TRBD2. As DNA, the CDR3 is TGTGCCAGCAGTTTTGATGCGGGAGGGACCGGGGAGCTGTTTTTT. Translation gives CASSFDAGGTGELFF.